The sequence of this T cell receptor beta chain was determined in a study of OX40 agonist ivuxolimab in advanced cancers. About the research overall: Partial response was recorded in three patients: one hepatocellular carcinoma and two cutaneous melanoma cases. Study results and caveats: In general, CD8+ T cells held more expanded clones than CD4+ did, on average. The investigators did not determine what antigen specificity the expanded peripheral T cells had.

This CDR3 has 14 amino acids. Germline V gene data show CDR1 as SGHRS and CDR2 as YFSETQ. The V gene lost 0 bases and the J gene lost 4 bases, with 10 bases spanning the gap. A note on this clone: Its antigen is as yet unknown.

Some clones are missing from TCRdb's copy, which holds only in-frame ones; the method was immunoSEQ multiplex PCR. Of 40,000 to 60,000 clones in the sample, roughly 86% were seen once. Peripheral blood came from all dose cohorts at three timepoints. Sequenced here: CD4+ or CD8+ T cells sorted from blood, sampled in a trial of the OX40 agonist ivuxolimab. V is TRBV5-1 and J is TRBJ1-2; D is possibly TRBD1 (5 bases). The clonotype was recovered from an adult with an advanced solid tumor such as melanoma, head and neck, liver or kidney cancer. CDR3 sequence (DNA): TGCGCCAGCAGCTTGGCCGTCGACAGCTATGGCTACACCTTC. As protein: CASSLAVDSYGYTF. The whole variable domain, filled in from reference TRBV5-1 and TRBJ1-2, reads KAGVTQTPRYLIKTRGQQVTLSCSPISGHRSVSWYQQTPGQGLQFLFEYFSETQRNKGNFPGRFSGRQFSNSRSEMNVSTLELGDSALYLCASSLAVDSYGYTFGSGTRLTVV.